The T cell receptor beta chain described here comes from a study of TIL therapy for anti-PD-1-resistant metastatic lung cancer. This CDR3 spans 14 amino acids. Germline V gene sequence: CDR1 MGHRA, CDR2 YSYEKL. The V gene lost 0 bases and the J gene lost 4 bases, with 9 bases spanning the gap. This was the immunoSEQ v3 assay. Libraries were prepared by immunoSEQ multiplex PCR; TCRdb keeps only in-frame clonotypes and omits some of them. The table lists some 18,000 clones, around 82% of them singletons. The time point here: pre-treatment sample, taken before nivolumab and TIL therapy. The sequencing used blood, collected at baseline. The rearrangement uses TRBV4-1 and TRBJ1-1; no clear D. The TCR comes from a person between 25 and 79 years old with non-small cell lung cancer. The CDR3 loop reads CASSQEEGSTEAFF. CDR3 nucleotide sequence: TGCGCCAGCAGCCAAGAAGAGGGAAGCACTGAAGCTTTCTTT.